Included here is one TCR beta chain sequence, with context. The entry originates in a study of T cells in localized non-small cell lung cancer. The assay was immunoSEQ multiplex PCR, and TCRdb's table has in-frame clones only and misses some. Of approximately 2,900 clones listed, less than 35% are singletons. Between the trimmed V and J ends, which lost 6 bases and 4 bases, there was a span of 12 bases. CDR3 length equals 12 residues. The V gene's germline CDR1 is SQVTM and CDR2 ANQGSEA. The sample consisted of lung tumor tissue, taken before any cancer treatment. The chain carries TRBV29-1 and TRBJ1-1; D call uncertain. This TCR derives from a man between 40 and 69 years old with stage I lung adenocarcinoma. The CDR3 here is CSVGLLGTEAFF. The CDR3 DNA sequence: TGCAGCGTCGGCCTCCTTGGCACTGAAGCTTTCTTT.